Following are 26 T cell receptor beta chains from one sample sequenced in a study of T cells in localized non-small cell lung cancer. TCRdb's table, derived via immunoSEQ multiplex PCR, lists solely in-frame clones and lacks some. The data show about 6,300 clones, roughly 41% seen once. The sequenced sample was lung tumor tissue, obtained before any cancer treatment. These receptor sequences come from a woman aged 35-70 years with stage II squamous cell lung carcinoma.

This clone has only a few counts. The chain recombines TRBV6-8 with TRBJ2-1; 7 bases are shared with TRBD2. Germline V gene data show CDR1 as MNHGY and CDR2 as SAAAGT. This CDR3 contains 15 residues. J gave up 4 bases and V 5 bases, and 8 bases lay outside the gene matches. CDR3 residues: CASSTLGGRYNEQFF. The CDR3 nucleotides read TGTGCCAGCAGTACCTTGGGCGGGAGATACAATGAGCAGTTCTTC.

The chain employs TRBV18 and TRBJ2-2, with D unresolved. V was clipped by 4 bases and J by 7 bases, with 13 bases between them. The length of the CDR3 is 14 residues. From germline, CDR1 is KGHSH and CDR2 LQKENI. CDR3: CASSLSLSNGELFF. CDR3 DNA sequence: TGTGCCAGCTCACTCAGCCTGTCGAACGGGGAGCTGTTTTTT.

This clone was picked up a small number of times. The rearrangement links TRBV6-8 to TRBJ1-2; tentative D call: TRBD1 (5 bases). The CDR3 consists of 14 residues. Looked up from germline, CDR1 is MNHGY and CDR2 is SAAAGT. V dropped 0 bases and J dropped 7 bases, with 12 bases sitting between them. The CDR3, as DNA: TGTGCCAGCAGTTACTCGACAACGGGGCTTGGCTACACCTTC. Translated: CASSYSTTGLGYTF.

Comments on this clone: Other DNA sequences of this sample code for an identical CDR3. This sequence joins TRBV18 and TRBJ1-1; D might be TRBD1 (5 bases). With 3 bases removed from V and 0 bases from J, the gap between germline ends came to 11 bases. This CDR3 region has 15 residues. CDR1 is KGHSH and CDR2 is LQKENI in the germline V gene. The CDR3 here is CASSPQGSMNTEAFF. As DNA, the CDR3 is TGTGCCAGCTCACCCCAGGGAAGCATGAACACTGAAGCTTTCTTT.

The gene calls are TRBV11-3 and TRBJ1-1; TRBD1 is a possible D gene (6 bases). V lost 5 bases, J lost 2 bases, and 15 bases lay in between. Germline V lookup: CDR1 SGHNT, CDR2 YENEEA. This CDR3 is 15 amino acids long. This CDR3 is CASSTQEGGNTEAFF. CDR3 bases: TGTGCCAGCAGCACTCAGGAGGGGGGAAACACTGAAGCTTTCTTT.

This chain connects TRBV5-1 to TRBJ1-5; D remains unclear. The germline V gene has CDR1 SGHRS and CDR2 YFSETQ. Trimming stripped 0 bases from V and 0 bases from J, with 7 bases between. The length of the CDR3 is 15 residues. The CDR3 nucleotides are TGCGCCAGCAGCTTGGGCGGGGATAGCAATCAGCCCCAGCATTTT. The encoded protein is CASSLGGDSNQPQHF.

The chain is built from TRBV6-4 and TRBJ2-1, with D possibly being TRBD1 or TRBD2 (6 bases each). The CDR3 runs to 15 residues. V lost 5 bases and J 7 bases, leaving 18 bases between the germline ends. CDR1 MRHNA and CDR2 SNTAGT come from the germline V gene. CDR3 sequence: CASSPRGRTGNEQFF. The CDR3 nucleotides read TGTGCCAGCAGTCCCCGGGGGCGCACGGGGAATGAGCAGTTCTTC.

The chain employs TRBV11-3 and TRBJ2-3; no firm D call. V lost 6 bases and J lost 2, with 15 bases in between. This CDR3 spans 15 amino acids. CDR1 SGHNT and CDR2 YENEEA come from the germline V gene. The CDR3 protein is CASSYLGRHTDTQYF. The CDR3 DNA sequence: TGTGCCAGCAGTTACCTAGGGCGGCACACAGATACGCAGTATTTT.

The V and J genes are TRBV29-1 and TRBJ2-1; TRBD2 matches at 14 bases. The V and J ends lost 4 bases and 13 bases, in that order; junction bases with no gene match: 9. The germline V gene encodes CDR1 SQVTM and CDR2 ANQGSEA. CDR3 length: 14 residues. This chain's CDR3 is CSVGETSGGANQFF. CDR3 DNA sequence: TGCAGCGTTGGTGAGACTAGCGGGGGGGCCAACCAGTTCTTC.

The chain links TRBV29-1 to TRBJ2-1; D possibly uses TRBD1 or TRBD2 (5 bases each). Germline V CDR1 and CDR2: SQVTM, ANQGSEA. The length of the CDR3 is 13 residues. Trimming stripped 8 bases from V and 1 base from J, with 12 bases between. CDR3 sequence reads: CSSSGASYNEQFF. CDR3 nucleotide sequence: TGCAGCTCCTCCGGGGCTTCCTACAATGAGCAGTTCTTC.

In nucleotides, the CDR3 is TGTGCCAGCAGCGTACGGGGGGGTGGCACAGATACGCAGTATTTT. Translating gives CASSVRGGGTDTQYF. This chain joins TRBV9 and TRBJ2-3, with TRBD2 matching 8 bases. This CDR3 is built from 15 residues. Germline V lookup: CDR1 SGDLS, CDR2 YYNGEE. J gave up 1 base and V 1 base, and 2 bases lay outside the gene matches.

This clone is medium-sized within its sample. This rearrangement joins TRBV9 to TRBJ1-1; D perhaps matches TRBD1 (6 bases). There are 13 residues in the CDR3. The V end lost 6 bases, the J end lost 7 bases, and 16 bases lay between the germline ends. Germline V gene lookup returns CDR1 SGDLS and CDR2 YYNGEE. The CDR3 spells CASNFGGLGEAFF. The DNA for the CDR3 is TGTGCCAGCAACTTCGGGGGGCTGGGTGAAGCTTTCTTT.

This chain uses TRBV19 with TRBJ2-1, with 11 positions matching TRBD2. Per the germline V gene, CDR1 is LNHDA and CDR2 is SQIVND (reference sequence). V lost 5 bases and J lost 6; bases outside the gene matches: 6. This CDR3 has 15 amino acids. This chain's CDR3 is CASSLRLAGSNEQFF. CDR3 in DNA: TGTGCCAGTAGTCTCAGACTAGCGGGATCCAATGAGCAGTTCTTC.

There are a few counts of this clone. This chain uses TRBV18 with TRBJ2-5, with 9 positions matching TRBD1. V shed 2 bases and J 4 bases; nucleotides not matched to a gene: 11. This CDR3 comprises 17 residues. Germline values: CDR1 KGHSH, CDR2 LQKENI. The CDR3 DNA follows: TGTGCCAGCTCACCATCGACAGGGGGGGCACAGGGAGAGACCCAGTACTTC. It codes for CASSPSTGGAQGETQYF.

The chain links TRBV19 to TRBJ1-5; 7 nucleotides line up with TRBD1. The CDR3 extends over 12 amino acids. Looked up from germline, CDR1 is LNHDA and CDR2 is SQIVND (reference sequence). V lost 8 bases to trimming and J lost 8 bases; unmatched junction nucleotides: 6. CDR3 nucleotides: TGTGCCAGTGGGGACAGAATAGAGCCCCAGCATTTT. This translates into CASGDRIEPQHF.

V is TRBV19 and J is TRBJ1-2; D ambiguous. CDR1 is LNHDA, CDR2 SQIVND, per germline (reference sequence). The CDR3 has 14 amino acids. The germline V and J ends were trimmed by 0 bases and 8 bases, with 13 bases remaining between them. In DNA, the CDR3 is TGTGCCAGTAGTATAGAGGCCAGGAGCAAGGGCTACACCTTC. Translated: CASSIEARSKGYTF.

This clone is categorized as medium-sized (0.01 to 0.1%). V gene TRBV6-8 combines with J gene TRBJ2-2, with 16 positions matching TRBD2. The V segment lost 7 bases and the J segment 4 bases; nucleotides outside the gene matches: 9. This CDR3 comprises 18 residues. Germline assignment: CDR1 MNHGY and CDR2 SAAAGT. The chain's CDR3 is CASTPGLAGGPGTGELFF. DNA for the CDR3: TGTGCCAGCACCCCGGGACTAGCGGGAGGGCCGGGCACCGGGGAGCTGTTTTTT.

In its sample, this clone was seen a few times. The J gene is TRBJ1-3, the V gene TRBV6-8, with 8 bases aligning to TRBD1. V was pared by 7 bases and J by 4 bases, with 9 bases of the junction left unmatched. CDR3 length: 15 amino acids. Germline lookup yields CDR1 MNHGY and CDR2 SAAAGT. DNA of the CDR3: TGTGCCAGCACGACAGGGGTAACTGGCGGAAACACCATATATTTT. Its protein product is CASTTGVTGGNTIYF.

The table lists this clone with a few counts. This chain uses TRBV6-8 with TRBJ2-1; 8 bases are a match to TRBD2. The junction had 5 bases not matched to a gene; V was cut back by 2 bases and J by 8 bases. There are 14 residues in the CDR3. Germline V gene sequence: CDR1 MNHGY, CDR2 SAAAGT. The CDR3 DNA reads as TGTGCCAGCAGTTACGGGACTAGTATCCATGAGCAGTTCTTC. Its translation: CASSYGTSIHEQFF.

This clone was counted only a few times. The chain is built from TRBV6-8 and TRBJ2-7, with no clear D. CDR3 size: 14 residues. CDR1 MNHGY and CDR2 SAAAGT come from the germline V gene. The V end was cut by 5 bases, the J end by 2 bases, with 13 bases between. The CDR3 bases are TGTGCCAGCAGTGTCTCGGCCAAACCCTACGAGCAGTACTTC. This gives the protein CASSVSAKPYEQYF.

The chain joins TRBV19 to TRBJ1-1, with D perhaps TRBD1 (6 bases). From germline, CDR1 is LNHDA and CDR2 SQIVND (reference sequence). The CDR3 contains 15 residues. Deletions cut 7 bases from V and 3 bases from J, with 18 bases between. For the CDR3, the DNA is TGTGCCAGTACCGAGGGGGGAGTTGGGGACACTGAAGCTTTCTTT. Translated: CASTEGGVGDTEAFF.

This clone turned up a few times. The chain carries TRBV15 and TRBJ1-1, with a tentative D call TRBD1 (6 bases). The CDR3 is made up of 15 amino acids. Looked up from germline, CDR1 is LNHNV and CDR2 is YYDKDF (reference sequence). Trimming removed 1 base from V and 0 bases from J, with 9 bases in between. The CDR3 bases are TGTGCCACCAGCAGAGGGGACAACATGAACACTGAAGCTTTCTTT. Amino acids: CATSRGDNMNTEAFF.

This clone is classed as medium-sized. The V call is TRBV11-3, the J call TRBJ1-5, with 7 bases matching TRBD1. V dropped 7 bases and J dropped 2; count of bases not matched to a gene: 5. Germline lookup yields CDR1 SGHNT and CDR2 YENEEA. This CDR3 has 14 residues. CDR3 in amino acids: CASIRQGGNQPQHF. CDR3 sequence (DNA): TGTGCCAGCATCCGACAGGGAGGCAATCAGCCCCAGCATTTT.

The chain couples TRBV30 to TRBJ2-7; a weak D match, TRBD2 (6 bases). CDR1 is GTSNPN and CDR2 is SVGIG in the germline V gene (reference sequence). V was clipped by 4 bases and J by 3 bases, with 16 bases between them. The CDR3 contains 14 residues. The CDR3: CAWKPAGPYYEQYF. CDR3 DNA sequence: TGTGCCTGGAAACCAGCGGGCCCCTACTACGAGCAGTACTTC.

The chain uses TRBV7-7 and TRBJ2-1; 10 nucleotides match TRBD2. CDR1 is SSHAT, CDR2 FNYEAQ, per germline (reference sequence). The junction had 10 bases not matched to a gene; V was cut back by 3 bases and J by 5 bases. The CDR3 runs 17 residues. CDR3 nucleotide sequence: TGTGCCAGCAGCTTGAGAATTCCGGGACTAGCGAACAATGAGCAGTTCTTC. This sequence encodes CASSLRIPGLANNEQFF. The complete variable domain, with remaining parts taken from reference TRBV7-7 and TRBJ2-1, reads GAGVSQSPRYKVTKRGQDVTLRCDPISSHATLYWYQQALGQGPEFLTYFNYEAQPDKSGLPSDRFSAERPEGSISTLTIQRTEQRDSAMYRCASSLRIPGLANNEQFFGPGTRLTVL.

This chain links TRBV28 with TRBJ2-2; D tentatively fits TRBD1 or TRBD2 (5 bases each). In germline, CDR1 is MDHEN, CDR2 SYDVKM. Trimming left V 3 bases short and J 5 bases short, with 16 bases between. The CDR3 has 16 residues. The CDR3 coding sequence is TGTGCCAGCAGTTTGGTTAGCCCAGGGACGACCGGGGAGCTGTTTTTT. Its translation is CASSLVSPGTTGELFF.